Listed below are T cell receptor beta chains from one sample, sequenced in a study of cytomegalovirus exposure and HLA in healthy donors. Profiled with immunoSEQ multiplex PCR; TCRdb holds only in-frame clones, not every one. The profile covers approximately 190,000 clones, with about 83% appearing a single time and 4.5% to 7.5% taken by the ten largest. The material sequenced was PBMCs. All receptors derive from a woman in her twenties or thirties in good health and CMV-seropositive. Each CDR3 is given with its conserved first and last residue. Each record gives: CDR3 length, clone size, V gene, J gene, D gene, CDR3 protein, CDR3 DNA. The D gene is left open where the match is weak. Clone size is not always given. Where it is, it says once, few, many or a class for expanded clones.

CDR3 length: 15; clone size: NA; V gene: TRBV7-9; J gene: TRBJ2-5; D gene: TRBD1; CDR3 protein: CASSLDRGAQETQYF; CDR3 DNA: TGTGCCAGCAGCTTAGACAGGGGAGCTCAAGAGACCCAGTACTTC
CDR3 length: 13; clone size: NA; V gene: TRBV5-1; J gene: TRBJ1-2; D gene: NA; CDR3 protein: CARGGDANYGYTF; CDR3 DNA: TGCGCCAGGGGGGGGGATGCTAACTATGGCTACACCTTC
CDR3 length: 13; clone size: NA; V gene: TRBV6-6; J gene: TRBJ2-7; D gene: NA; CDR3 protein: CASISTGSYEQYF; CDR3 DNA: TGTGCCAGCATCTCGACTGGATCCTACGAGCAGTACTTC
CDR3 length: 17; clone size: NA; V gene: TRBV11-2; J gene: TRBJ2-3; D gene: TRBD2; CDR3 protein: CASSLLWGLVDADTQYF; CDR3 DNA: TGTGCCAGCAGCTTACTTTGGGGACTAGTCGACGCAGATACGCAGTATTTT
CDR3 length: 12; clone size: NA; V gene: TRBV19; J gene: TRBJ1-5; D gene: NA; CDR3 protein: CASNRVNQPQHF; CDR3 DNA: TGTGCCAGTAACAGGGTCAATCAGCCCCAGCATTTT
CDR3 length: 15; clone size: once; V gene: TRBV6-6; J gene: TRBJ2-3; D gene: TRBD1; CDR3 protein: CASRTGGTVLDTQYF; CDR3 DNA: TGTGCCAGCAGGACAGGGGGTACTGTTCTGGATACGCAGTATTTT
CDR3 length: 14; clone size: few; V gene: TRBV7-2; J gene: TRBJ1-6; D gene: NA; CDR3 protein: CASSFRPLDSPLHF; CDR3 DNA: TGTGCCAGCAGCTTCAGACCACTAGATTCACCCCTCCACTTT
CDR3 length: 13; clone size: once; V gene: TRBV6-5; J gene: TRBJ1-2; D gene: NA; CDR3 protein: CASREQPSYGYTF; CDR3 DNA: TGTGCCAGCAGGGAGCAGCCGTCCTATGGCTACACCTTC
CDR3 length: 18; clone size: few; V gene: TRBV5-1; J gene: TRBJ2-7; D gene: TRBD1; CDR3 protein: CASSLAGDRGLVSYEQYF; CDR3 DNA: TGCGCCAGCAGCTTGGCGGGGGACAGGGGATTAGTCTCCTACGAGCAGTACTTC
CDR3 length: 15; clone size: few; V gene: TRBV18; J gene: TRBJ2-5; D gene: NA; CDR3 protein: CASSKGGGIQETQYF; CDR3 DNA: TGTGCCAGCTCAAAAGGCGGAGGGATACAAGAGACCCAGTACTTC
CDR3 length: 11; clone size: once; V gene: TRBV20-1; J gene: TRBJ2-5; D gene: NA; CDR3 protein: CSARESETQYF; CDR3 DNA: TGCAGTGCTAGAGAGTCGGAGACCCAGTACTTC
CDR3 length: 14; clone size: NA; V gene: TRBV6-5; J gene: TRBJ1-5; D gene: NA; CDR3 protein: CASRPGGGGQPQHF; CDR3 DNA: TGTGCCAGCAGACCGGGGGGGGGAGGACAGCCCCAGCATTTT
CDR3 length: 13; clone size: NA; V gene: TRBV6-5; J gene: TRBJ1-1; D gene: NA; CDR3 protein: CASSGGVGYEAFF; CDR3 DNA: TGTGCCAGCTCCGGGGGTGTCGGGTATGAGGCTTTCTTT
CDR3 length: 17; clone size: few; V gene: TRBV7-8; J gene: TRBJ2-2; D gene: TRBD2; CDR3 protein: CASSPAPGGGITGELFF; CDR3 DNA: TGTGCCAGCAGCCCAGCTCCGGGGGGAGGGATCACCGGGGAGCTGTTTTTT
CDR3 length: 13; clone size: NA; V gene: TRBV7-3; J gene: TRBJ1-1; D gene: TRBD1; CDR3 protein: CASSLQGVAEAFF; CDR3 DNA: TGTGCCAGCAGCTTACAGGGGGTAGCTGAAGCTTTCTTT
CDR3 length: 13; clone size: NA; V gene: TRBV27; J gene: TRBJ2-7; D gene: TRBD1; CDR3 protein: CASAAGGYDEQYF; CDR3 DNA: TGTGCCAGCGCGGCAGGGGGTTATGACGAGCAGTACTTC
CDR3 length: 16; clone size: NA; V gene: TRBV4-2; J gene: TRBJ1-4; D gene: TRBD1; CDR3 protein: CASSQDRGTGGEKLFF; CDR3 DNA: TGTGCCAGCAGCCAAGATAGGGGGACAGGGGGTGAAAAACTGTTTTTT
CDR3 length: 10; clone size: NA; V gene: TRBV28; J gene: TRBJ1-1; D gene: TRBD1; CDR3 protein: CASRDREAFF; CDR3 DNA: TGTGCCAGCCGGGACAGAGAAGCTTTCTTT
CDR3 length: 16; clone size: few; V gene: TRBV11-2; J gene: TRBJ1-1; D gene: TRBD1; CDR3 protein: CASSLLATGGGTEAFF; CDR3 DNA: TGTGCCAGCAGCTTATTGGCCACAGGGGGAGGCACTGAAGCTTTCTTT
CDR3 length: 17; clone size: NA; V gene: TRBV28; J gene: TRBJ1-5; D gene: TRBD1; CDR3 protein: CASSLKLRQGVSQPQHF; CDR3 DNA: TGTGCCAGCAGTTTAAAACTGAGACAGGGAGTGAGTCAGCCCCAGCATTTT
CDR3 length: 13; clone size: NA; V gene: TRBV5-1; J gene: TRBJ2-1; D gene: NA; CDR3 protein: CASSIVPGGEQFF; CDR3 DNA: TGCGCCAGCAGCATTGTGCCCGGGGGTGAGCAGTTCTTC
CDR3 length: 22; clone size: NA; V gene: TRBV4-1; J gene: TRBJ2-7; D gene: TRBD2; CDR3 protein: CASSQDISRGGYAASGYYEQYF; CDR3 DNA: TGCGCCAGCAGCCAAGATATCTCGAGAGGTGGCTATGCTGCTAGCGGCTACTACGAGCAGTACTTC
CDR3 length: 16; clone size: NA; V gene: TRBV7-2; J gene: TRBJ2-1; D gene: TRBD2; CDR3 protein: CASSLVGAGGPGEQFF; CDR3 DNA: TGTGCCAGCAGCTTAGTCGGAGCGGGGGGGCCTGGTGAGCAGTTCTTC
CDR3 length: 14; clone size: NA; V gene: TRBV10-3; J gene: TRBJ2-3; D gene: NA; CDR3 protein: CAITLDGNSDTQYF; CDR3 DNA: TGTGCCATCACCCTTGACGGGAACTCAGATACGCAGTATTTT
CDR3 length: 16; clone size: once; V gene: TRBV9; J gene: TRBJ2-3; D gene: TRBD1; CDR3 protein: CASSVAAGGPTDTQYF; CDR3 DNA: TGTGCCAGCAGCGTAGCGGCAGGGGGCCCCACAGATACGCAGTATTTT
CDR3 length: 14; clone size: NA; V gene: TRBV7-8; J gene: TRBJ2-5; D gene: NA; CDR3 protein: CASSEGTGQETQYF; CDR3 DNA: TGTGCCAGCAGCGAGGGAACGGGGCAAGAGACCCAGTACTTC